The rows below give T cell receptor beta chains drawn from one sample of a study of T cell changes during pregnancy in multiple sclerosis. Sequencing was performed with immunoSEQ multiplex PCR; in TCRdb, only in-frame clones are kept and a portion is missing. The table lists fewer than 40,000 clones, over 75% of them singletons. Sequences were derived from CD4+ T cells from peripheral blood mononuclear cells, sampled in the first trimester of pregnancy. All receptors derive from a female donor in good health, enrolled as a control in a pregnancy study. Both conserved end residues are part of each CDR3. The order of the fields is CDR3 DNA, CDR3 protein, V gene, clone size, D gene, J gene. D genes are given only for firm matches. Size is stated for part of the rows, as once, few or many counts, or as a class when the clone is expanded.

CDR3 DNA: TGTGCCAGCAGTCCCCAGGGAACTCAGGGGGATACGCAGTATTTT; CDR3 protein: CASSPQGTQGDTQYF; V gene: TRBV27; clone size: .; D gene: .; J gene: TRBJ2-3
CDR3 DNA: TGTGCCAGCAGCTTAAGTCAGATTGAGCAGTACTTC; CDR3 protein: CASSLSQIEQYF; V gene: TRBV7-9; clone size: .; D gene: .; J gene: TRBJ2-7
CDR3 DNA: TGTGCCAGCAACTTCGCAGGGGGCTATGGCTACACCTTC; CDR3 protein: CASNFAGGYGYTF; V gene: TRBV28; clone size: .; D gene: TRBD1; J gene: TRBJ1-2
CDR3 DNA: TGCGCCAGCAGCCCGCTAGCATCGGAGTATGGCTACACCTTC; CDR3 protein: CASSPLASEYGYTF; V gene: TRBV4-3; clone size: few; D gene: .; J gene: TRBJ1-2
CDR3 DNA: TGTGCCACCAGCAGCCCGGGACTAGCGGGGGGGCCCACCGGGGAGCTGTTTTTT; CDR3 protein: CATSSPGLAGGPTGELFF; V gene: TRBV15; clone size: once; D gene: TRBD2; J gene: TRBJ2-2
CDR3 DNA: TGTGCCAGCAGTCTCCAACTAGCGGGGGGGTACAATGAGCAGTTCTTC; CDR3 protein: CASSLQLAGGYNEQFF; V gene: TRBV27; clone size: .; D gene: TRBD2; J gene: TRBJ2-1
CDR3 DNA: .; CDR3 protein: CASSSSTANYGYTF; V gene: TRBV10-2; clone size: .; D gene: .; J gene: TRBJ1-2
CDR3 DNA: TGTGCCAGCAGCAAAGGGACAGGGAACACTGAAGCTTTCTTT; CDR3 protein: CASSKGTGNTEAFF; V gene: TRBV2; clone size: .; D gene: TRBD1; J gene: TRBJ1-1
CDR3 DNA: TGTGCCAGCAGTGGGGGACAGGGTGTAAACACTGAAGCTTTCTTT; CDR3 protein: CASSGGQGVNTEAFF; V gene: TRBV25-1; clone size: .; D gene: TRBD1; J gene: TRBJ1-1
CDR3 DNA: TGTGCCAGCAGCCGAATCCTAGCGAACACCGGGGAGCTGTTTTTT; CDR3 protein: CASSRILANTGELFF; V gene: TRBV4-2; clone size: .; D gene: .; J gene: TRBJ2-2
CDR3 DNA: TGTGCCAGCACGGGGGGGCGGCGAGAGACCCAGTACTTC; CDR3 protein: CASTGGRRETQYF; V gene: TRBV2; clone size: .; D gene: TRBD2; J gene: TRBJ2-5
CDR3 DNA: TGTGCCAGCAGTCCTAAGGGGGTTTTCAATCAGCCCCAGCATTTT; CDR3 protein: CASSPKGVFNQPQHF; V gene: TRBV27; clone size: .; D gene: .; J gene: TRBJ1-5
CDR3 DNA: TGTGCCAGCAGCTTAGAAGTCCGGGGGGTGGCTGGCTACACCTTC; CDR3 protein: CASSLEVRGVAGYTF; V gene: TRBV7-2; clone size: once; D gene: .; J gene: TRBJ1-2
CDR3 DNA: TGTGCCAGCAGAAGACAGGGCTTCGATTCACCCCTCCACTTT; CDR3 protein: CASRRQGFDSPLHF; V gene: TRBV6-5; clone size: .; D gene: TRBD1; J gene: TRBJ1-6
CDR3 DNA: TGTGCCAGCTCACAGGACAGGGGGAACGAGCAGTACTTC; CDR3 protein: CASSQDRGNEQYF; V gene: TRBV18; clone size: .; D gene: TRBD1; J gene: TRBJ2-7
CDR3 DNA: TGTGCCAGCAGTTACTCCACCGGGACAGGGTCCGGGGAGCTGTTTTTT; CDR3 protein: CASSYSTGTGSGELFF; V gene: TRBV6-6; clone size: .; D gene: TRBD1; J gene: TRBJ2-2
CDR3 DNA: TGTGCCAGCAGTGAAGGAAGCCAGGGCTACTCACCCCTCCACTTT; CDR3 protein: CASSEGSQGYSPLHF; V gene: TRBV6-1; clone size: .; D gene: .; J gene: TRBJ1-6
CDR3 DNA: TGTGCCAGCAGTGACCCCCGACGTTTTGGGGCGGCTGGCTACACCTTC; CDR3 protein: CASSDPRRFGAAGYTF; V gene: TRBV25-1; clone size: .; D gene: .; J gene: TRBJ1-2
CDR3 DNA: TGTGCCAGCAGCTTGGAGGGGCATCAGCCCCAGCATTTT; CDR3 protein: CASSLEGHQPQHF; V gene: TRBV7-2; clone size: .; D gene: .; J gene: TRBJ1-5
CDR3 DNA: TGTGCCATCAGTGAGTCGGAGGGCGGGGAGCTGTTTTTT; CDR3 protein: CAISESEGGELFF; V gene: TRBV10-3; clone size: .; D gene: .; J gene: TRBJ2-2
CDR3 DNA: TGTGCCAGCAGCGTCGGACAGCCGAACACTGAAGCTTTCTTT; CDR3 protein: CASSVGQPNTEAFF; V gene: TRBV7-9; clone size: .; D gene: .; J gene: TRBJ1-1
CDR3 DNA: TGTGCCAGCAGTTACCCCACGACGGGTCCGAACACTGAAGCTTTCTTT; CDR3 protein: CASSYPTTGPNTEAFF; V gene: TRBV6-6; clone size: .; D gene: .; J gene: TRBJ1-1
CDR3 DNA: TGTGCCAGCTCACCAAACGGGGCGGGACAGCCCCAGCATTTT; CDR3 protein: CASSPNGAGQPQHF; V gene: TRBV18; clone size: once; D gene: .; J gene: TRBJ1-5
CDR3 DNA: TGTGCCAGCAGTAGGGAGGGGGACATTCAGTACTTC; CDR3 protein: CASSREGDIQYF; V gene: TRBV5-5; clone size: .; D gene: .; J gene: TRBJ2-4
CDR3 DNA: TGTGCCAGCAGCTTAAATCCTTACGAGCAGTACTTC; CDR3 protein: CASSLNPYEQYF; V gene: TRBV7-8; clone size: .; D gene: .; J gene: TRBJ2-7
CDR3 DNA: TGTGCCAGCAGCTTAAGTAGTGCCGAGCAGTACTTC; CDR3 protein: CASSLSSAEQYF; V gene: TRBV7-9; clone size: once; D gene: .; J gene: TRBJ2-7
CDR3 DNA: TGTGCCAGCAGCTTAGCGGGCCTAAACTATGGCTACACCTTC; CDR3 protein: CASSLAGLNYGYTF; V gene: TRBV7-2; clone size: .; D gene: .; J gene: TRBJ1-2
CDR3 DNA: TGTGCCAGCCGGACTTCCGGGACAGCCATCTATGGCTACACCTTC; CDR3 protein: CASRTSGTAIYGYTF; V gene: TRBV4-2; clone size: .; D gene: TRBD1; J gene: TRBJ1-2
CDR3 DNA: TGTGCCAGCAGCTTAATCCTAGGAGAGACCCAGTACTTC; CDR3 protein: CASSLILGETQYF; V gene: TRBV7-3; clone size: .; D gene: .; J gene: TRBJ2-5
CDR3 DNA: TGTGCCAGCAGTTCCGGGGAAGCCGGGCGCTACAATGAGCAGTTCTTC; CDR3 protein: CASSSGEAGRYNEQFF; V gene: TRBV6-5; clone size: .; D gene: .; J gene: TRBJ2-1
CDR3 DNA: TGTGCCAGTAGTATAGGGAAAAGGACCGGGACAGGGGGCACCTACGAGCAGTACTTC; CDR3 protein: CASSIGKRTGTGGTYEQYF; V gene: TRBV19; clone size: .; D gene: TRBD1; J gene: TRBJ2-7
CDR3 DNA: TGTGCCAGCAGCTTAGATCGTACAGGGTCACGCTACACCTTC; CDR3 protein: CASSLDRTGSRYTF; V gene: TRBV11-2; clone size: .; D gene: .; J gene: TRBJ1-2
CDR3 DNA: TGTGCCACCGCCTTGGGGGGCTCCTATAATTCACCCCTCCACTTT; CDR3 protein: CATALGGSYNSPLHF; V gene: TRBV15; clone size: .; D gene: .; J gene: TRBJ1-6
CDR3 DNA: TGTGCCAGCAGCTTAGGGGCAGGGGACTATGGCTACACCTTC; CDR3 protein: CASSLGAGDYGYTF; V gene: TRBV7-3; clone size: .; D gene: .; J gene: TRBJ1-2
CDR3 DNA: TGCGCCAGCAGCCAAGGAGTACCGGGACTAGCGGGGGAGGAGACCCAGTACTTC; CDR3 protein: CASSQGVPGLAGEETQYF; V gene: TRBV4-3; clone size: .; D gene: TRBD2; J gene: TRBJ2-5
CDR3 DNA: TGCAGTGCCACAGGGGGCTATGGCTACACCTTC; CDR3 protein: CSATGGYGYTF; V gene: TRBV20-1; clone size: once; D gene: TRBD1; J gene: TRBJ1-2
CDR3 DNA: TGTGCCAGCAGTTACCGGGTAAACACCGGGGAGCTGTTTTTT; CDR3 protein: CASSYRVNTGELFF; V gene: TRBV27; clone size: .; D gene: .; J gene: TRBJ2-2
CDR3 DNA: TGTGCCAGCAGCCAACGGACTAGCGGGGGGCCTCTGAATGAGCAGTTCTTC; CDR3 protein: CASSQRTSGGPLNEQFF; V gene: TRBV4-2; clone size: .; D gene: TRBD2; J gene: TRBJ2-1
CDR3 DNA: TGTGCCAGCAGTGACGGCCAGTCGGGTCAGCCCCAGCATTTT; CDR3 protein: CASSDGQSGQPQHF; V gene: TRBV2; clone size: .; D gene: .; J gene: TRBJ1-5
CDR3 DNA: TGTGCCAGCTCGCGAAACAGAGACACCGGGGAGCTGTTTTTT; CDR3 protein: CASSRNRDTGELFF; V gene: TRBV18; clone size: .; D gene: .; J gene: TRBJ2-2
CDR3 DNA: TGTGCCAGCAGCTCACACAGGGAAGATACGCAGTATTTT; CDR3 protein: CASSSHREDTQYF; V gene: TRBV7-2; clone size: .; D gene: .; J gene: TRBJ2-3
CDR3 DNA: TGTGCCAGTACCCAGGGTAGCGGGGCCCCGGGAGATACGCAGTATTTT; CDR3 protein: CASTQGSGAPGDTQYF; V gene: TRBV5-8; clone size: .; D gene: TRBD2; J gene: TRBJ2-3
CDR3 DNA: TGTGCCAGCAGCTTACAACTAGTCGAAAAACTGTTTTTT; CDR3 protein: CASSLQLVEKLFF; V gene: TRBV7-2; clone size: .; D gene: .; J gene: TRBJ1-4
CDR3 DNA: TGTGCCAGCAGCTTAGTAGCGTTGAGGCGCGAGCAGTACTTC; CDR3 protein: CASSLVALRREQYF; V gene: TRBV7-8; clone size: .; D gene: .; J gene: TRBJ2-7
CDR3 DNA: TGTGCCAGCAGTATCAGACAGGGTCAAGAGCAGTACTTC; CDR3 protein: CASSIRQGQEQYF; V gene: TRBV7-8; clone size: once; D gene: TRBD1; J gene: TRBJ2-7
CDR3 DNA: TGCAGTGCTCCGCAAGGAGAAACGCAGTATTTT; CDR3 protein: CSAPQGETQYF; V gene: TRBV20-1; clone size: .; D gene: .; J gene: TRBJ2-3
CDR3 DNA: TGCGCCAGCAGGAAGACTAGGATCTATGAGCAGTTCTTC; CDR3 protein: CASRKTRIYEQFF; V gene: TRBV10-2; clone size: .; D gene: .; J gene: TRBJ2-1
CDR3 DNA: TGTGCCATCAGTGATGACAGGGGAGTAAAGCATTTT; CDR3 protein: CAISDDRGVKHF; V gene: TRBV10-3; clone size: .; D gene: TRBD1; J gene: TRBJ1-5
CDR3 DNA: TGTGCCAGCAGCCCAGGGGGTATTGCCCTATACGAGCAGTACTTC; CDR3 protein: CASSPGGIALYEQYF; V gene: TRBV4-2; clone size: .; D gene: TRBD1; J gene: TRBJ2-7
CDR3 DNA: TGTGCCAGCAGCCAAGAGCCGGGTTACAATGAGCAGTTCTTC; CDR3 protein: CASSQEPGYNEQFF; V gene: TRBV14; clone size: .; D gene: .; J gene: TRBJ2-1
CDR3 DNA: TGTGCCAGCAGTTATTCCACTTCCTCAGGCTACACCTTC; CDR3 protein: CASSYSTSSGYTF; V gene: TRBV6-5; clone size: .; D gene: .; J gene: TRBJ1-2
CDR3 DNA: TGTGCCAGCAGCGGGAGGGGGAAAAGCCAAGAGACCCAGTACTTC; CDR3 protein: CASSGRGKSQETQYF; V gene: TRBV5-6; clone size: .; D gene: .; J gene: TRBJ2-5
CDR3 DNA: TGTGCCAGCAAAACTAGCGGGGGTACTGGGGACTACGAGCAGTACTTC; CDR3 protein: CASKTSGGTGDYEQYF; V gene: TRBV7-2; clone size: .; D gene: TRBD2; J gene: TRBJ2-7
CDR3 DNA: TGTGCTAGTGGTTCCCTGGAGTGGCAGCCCCAGCATTTT; CDR3 protein: CASGSLEWQPQHF; V gene: TRBV12-5; clone size: .; D gene: .; J gene: TRBJ1-5
CDR3 DNA: TGTGCTAGCAGCCGGACAGGTAGCACAGATACGCAGTATTTT; CDR3 protein: CASSRTGSTDTQYF; V gene: TRBV7-7; clone size: .; D gene: TRBD1; J gene: TRBJ2-3
CDR3 DNA: TGTGCCAGCAATTTTGAGGGAAGAGGCAATCAGCCCCAGCATTTT; CDR3 protein: CASNFEGRGNQPQHF; V gene: TRBV2; clone size: .; D gene: .; J gene: TRBJ1-5
CDR3 DNA: TGTGCCAGCAGCCAAGATAGCAAGGATGAGCAGTTCTTC; CDR3 protein: CASSQDSKDEQFF; V gene: TRBV4-2; clone size: .; D gene: .; J gene: TRBJ2-1
CDR3 DNA: TGTGCCAGCAGTGAGAGGCCGGCGGCACATGGCTACACCTTC; CDR3 protein: CASSERPAAHGYTF; V gene: TRBV2; clone size: .; D gene: .; J gene: TRBJ1-2
CDR3 DNA: TGCAGCGTTGAACCCCCGGCTGGGCCCTTC; CDR3 protein: CSVEPPAGPF; V gene: TRBV29-1; clone size: .; D gene: .; J gene: TRBJ1-2